The sequence of this T cell receptor beta chain was determined in a study of CD8+ T cells in alopecia areata. Study details: Patients received oral tofacitinib, 5 to 10 mg twice daily, for moderate-to-severe alopecia areata.

Study-wide points: Scalp samples also yield sequences from resident alphabeta T cells of normal skin. During tofacitinib treatment, many expanded lesional clones remained in scalp and blood.

Worth noting for this clone: Antigen unknown.

Sequencing templates came from extracted RNA that was reverse transcribed into cDNA. Repertoires were generated with immunoSEQ multiplex PCR, while TCRdb's copy carries only in-frame clones and drops some. Among 200,000 to 250,000 clones listed, roughly 56% were seen once. Sample treatment: oral pan-JAK inhibitor, 5-10 mg twice daily. The CDR3 consists of 11 residues. V shed 0 bases and J 11 bases; nucleotides not matched to a gene: 1. Germline values: CDR1 DFQATT, CDR2 SNEGSKA (reference sequence). This sequence was found in a human donor with alopecia areata. This rearrangement joins TRBV20-1 to TRBJ2-3; 8 positions match TRBD2. This specimen was CD4+ T cells sorted from blood, taken at week 4, from a patient treated with tofacitinib. The CDR3 DNA follows: TGCAGTGCTAGAGAGCGGGAGGTGCAGTATTTT. It specifies CSAREREVQYF.